This T cell receptor (beta chain) was documented in a study of T-cell reconstitution after alpha-beta-depleted transplantation in children. This clonotype was recorded only once. This may arise from a read error, as a much more abundant clone is one base away. Unique molecular identifiers were built into the TCRbeta library. TCRdb reprocessed the PCR reads via MiXCR and lists one record per CDR3 protein. The sample has roughly 100,000 distinct CDR3 sequences; around 6% are singletons. Germline CDR1 SGHRS, CDR2 YFSETQ. CDR3 length: 13 residues. Sequenced material: PBMCs, mostly from graft donor cells, taken 60 days after TCRalphabeta/CD19-depleted stem cell transplant. The V call is TRBV5-1, the J call TRBJ2-5; D is ambiguous. The sequence derives from a female patient between 2 and 15 years old who had a stem cell transplant for Fanconi anemia, so the T cells may come from the graft donor. CDR3 amino acids: CASGFGSKETQYF. For the CDR3, the DNA is TGCGCCAGCGGCTTTGGGTCAAAAGAGACCCAGTACTTC. Combining the CDR3 with reference TRBV5-1 and TRBJ2-5 gives the whole variable domain KAGVTQTPRYLIKTRGQQVTLSCSPISGHRSVSWYQQTPGQGLQFLFEYFSETQRNKGNFPGRFSGRQFSNSRSEMNVSTLELGDSALYLCASGFGSKETQYFGPGTRLLVL.